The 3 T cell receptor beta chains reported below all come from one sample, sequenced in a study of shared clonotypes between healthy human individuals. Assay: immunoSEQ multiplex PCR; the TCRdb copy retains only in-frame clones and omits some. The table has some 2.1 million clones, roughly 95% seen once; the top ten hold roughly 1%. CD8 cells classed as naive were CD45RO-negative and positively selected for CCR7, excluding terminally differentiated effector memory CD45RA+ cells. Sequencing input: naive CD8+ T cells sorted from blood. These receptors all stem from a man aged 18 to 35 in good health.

The CDR3 here is CASSETGGLVQPQHF. CDR3 in DNA: TGTGCCAGCAGCGAGACAGGGGGGTTAGTTCAGCCCCAGCATTTT. The rearrangement links TRBV9 to TRBJ1-5, with 9 nucleotides matching TRBD1. This CDR3 has 15 amino acids. The V gene end was trimmed by 3 bases and the J gene end by 6 bases; junction bases not matched to a gene: 7. The germline V gene has CDR1 SGDLS and CDR2 YYNGEE.

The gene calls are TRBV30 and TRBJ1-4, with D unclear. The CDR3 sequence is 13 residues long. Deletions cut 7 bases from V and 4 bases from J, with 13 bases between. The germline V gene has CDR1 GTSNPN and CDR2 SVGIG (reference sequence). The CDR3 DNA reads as TGTGCCTTCTCGCTACAGAATAATGAAAAACTGTTTTTT. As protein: CAFSLQNNEKLFF.

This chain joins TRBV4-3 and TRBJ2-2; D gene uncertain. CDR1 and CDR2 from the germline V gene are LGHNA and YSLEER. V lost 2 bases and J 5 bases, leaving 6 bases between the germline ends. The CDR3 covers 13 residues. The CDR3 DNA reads TGCGCCAGCAGCCAATATTCGACCGGGGAGCTGTTTTTT. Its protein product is CASSQYSTGELFF.